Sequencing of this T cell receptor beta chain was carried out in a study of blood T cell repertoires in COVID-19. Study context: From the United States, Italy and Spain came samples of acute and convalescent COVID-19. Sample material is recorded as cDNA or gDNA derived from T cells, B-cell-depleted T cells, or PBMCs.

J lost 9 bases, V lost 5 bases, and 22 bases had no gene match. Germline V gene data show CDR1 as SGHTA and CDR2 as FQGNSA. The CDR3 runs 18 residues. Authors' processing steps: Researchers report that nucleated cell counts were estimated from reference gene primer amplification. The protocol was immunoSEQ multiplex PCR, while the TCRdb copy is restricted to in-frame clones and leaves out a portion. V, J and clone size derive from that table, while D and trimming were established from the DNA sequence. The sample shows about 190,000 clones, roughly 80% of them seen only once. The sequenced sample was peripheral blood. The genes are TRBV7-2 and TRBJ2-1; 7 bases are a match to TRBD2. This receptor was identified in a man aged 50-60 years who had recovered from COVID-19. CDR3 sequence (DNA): TGTGCCAGCAGCGCACAGTGGCGGGAGTCGGCTTTACGGGTTGAGCAGTTCTTC. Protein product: CASSAQWRESALRVEQFF.